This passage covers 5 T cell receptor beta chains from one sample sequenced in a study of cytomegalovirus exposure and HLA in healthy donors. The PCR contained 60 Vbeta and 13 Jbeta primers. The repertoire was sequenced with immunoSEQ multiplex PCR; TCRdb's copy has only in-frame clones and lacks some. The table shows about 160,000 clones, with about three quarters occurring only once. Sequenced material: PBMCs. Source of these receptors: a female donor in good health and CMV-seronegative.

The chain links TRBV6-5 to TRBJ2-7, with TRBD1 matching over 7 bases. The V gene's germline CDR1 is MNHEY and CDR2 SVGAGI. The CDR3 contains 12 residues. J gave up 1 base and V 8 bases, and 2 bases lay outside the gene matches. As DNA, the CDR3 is TGTGCCAGCTGGACAGGATCCTACGAGCAGTACTTC. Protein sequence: CASWTGSYEQYF.

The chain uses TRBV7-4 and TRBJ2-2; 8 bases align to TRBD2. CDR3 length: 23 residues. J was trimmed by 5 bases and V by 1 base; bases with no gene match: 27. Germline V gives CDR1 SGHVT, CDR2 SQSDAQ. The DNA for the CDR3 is TGTGCCAGCAGCTTAGGCCTTGAAGGGCCTAGGACTAGCCCACCCAAGGAGACCGGGGAGCTGTTTTTT. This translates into CASSLGLEGPRTSPPKETGELFF.

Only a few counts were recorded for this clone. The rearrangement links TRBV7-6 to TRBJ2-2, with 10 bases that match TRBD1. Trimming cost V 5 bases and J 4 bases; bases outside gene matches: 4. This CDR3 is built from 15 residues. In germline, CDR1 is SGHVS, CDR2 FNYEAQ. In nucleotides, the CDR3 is TGTGCCAGCAGCGGGGACAGGGGTATCACCGGGGAGCTGTTTTTT. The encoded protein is CASSGDRGITGELFF.

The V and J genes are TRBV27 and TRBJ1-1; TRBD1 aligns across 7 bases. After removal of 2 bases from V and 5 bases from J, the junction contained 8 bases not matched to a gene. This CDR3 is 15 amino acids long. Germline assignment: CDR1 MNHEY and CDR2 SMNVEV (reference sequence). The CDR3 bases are TGTGCCAGCAGTTTACGACAGGGCTCCGGAACTGAAGCTTTCTTT. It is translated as CASSLRQGSGTEAFF.

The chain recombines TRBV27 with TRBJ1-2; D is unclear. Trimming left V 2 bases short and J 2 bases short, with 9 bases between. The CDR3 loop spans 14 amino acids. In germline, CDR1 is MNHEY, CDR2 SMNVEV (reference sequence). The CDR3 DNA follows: TGTGCCAGCAGTTTAAGGGAGAGGAACTATGGCTACACCTTC. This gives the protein CASSLRERNYGYTF.